This passage covers 15 T cell receptor beta chains from one sample sequenced in a study of low-dose radiotherapy and immunotherapy resistance in tumors. Sample time point: after trial treatment. Sample treatment: LDRT plus nivolumab, ipilimumab, low-dose cyclophosphamide and aspirin (RACIN trial). Both TCRalpha and TCRbeta chains were reverse transcribed with V-gene-specific primers. Both a constant-region primer and a V-primer adapter served to amplify TCRs across approximately 19 PCR cycles. MiXCR was run by TCRdb on the reads, yielding one entry per CDR3 protein. This table holds under 90,000 distinct CDR3 sequences, 15% to 20% found once. The material was PBMCs, obtained after low-dose radiotherapy plus immunotherapy. These receptors were taken from a male donor with prostate cancer.

This clonotype was seen ten or more times. The V and J genes are TRBV20-1 and TRBJ1-2, with D unclear. Germline lookup yields CDR1 DFQATT and CDR2 SNEGSKA (reference sequence). V was shortened by 1 base and J by 2 bases, with 11 bases between the two germline ends. This CDR3 region has 14 residues. CDR3 sequence reads: CSARVNFPNYGYTF. In nucleotides, the CDR3 is TGCAGTGCTAGAGTTAACTTCCCGAACTATGGCTACACCTTC.

In its sample, this clonotype was seen many times. The chain uses TRBV5-4 and TRBJ2-7, with D possibly TRBD2 on 6 matching bases. This CDR3 is 12 amino acids long. CDR1 and CDR2 from the germline V gene are SGHNT and YYREEE (reference sequence). Between the trimmed V and J ends, which lost 2 bases and 5 bases, there was a span of 8 bases. DNA for the CDR3: TGTGCCAGCAGCTTCGGGGAGGACGAGCAGTACTTC. Its protein product is CASSFGEDEQYF. Full variable domain (missing parts from reference TRBV5-4 and TRBJ2-7): ETGVTQSPTHLIKTRGQQVTLRCSSQSGHNTVSWYQQALGQGPQFIFQYYREEENGRGNFPPRFSGLQFPNYSSELNVNALELDDSALYLCASSFGEDEQYFGPGTRLTVT.

In its sample, this clonotype was seen many times. V usage is TRBV28 and J usage is TRBJ1-1, with TRBD1 matching 9 bases. V shed 7 bases and J 2 bases; nucleotides not matched to a gene: 8. This CDR3 comprises 15 residues. Germline V lookup: CDR1 MDHEN, CDR2 SYDVKM. The chain's CDR3 is CASIRDRAFNTEAFF. The CDR3 DNA reads as TGTGCCAGCATCCGGGACAGGGCTTTTAACACTGAAGCTTTCTTT.

This clonotype appeared many times. The V gene is TRBV24-1, the J gene TRBJ1-4; the match to TRBD1 covers 9 bases. The CDR3 is made up of 15 amino acids. Germline trimming cut 3 bases from V and 5 bases from J; bases unmatched to any gene: 3. Germline lookup yields CDR1 KGHDR and CDR2 SFDVKD. The CDR3 is CATSDPGTGNEKLFF. The CDR3 DNA is TGTGCCACCAGTGATCCGGGGACAGGGAATGAAAAACTGTTTTTT.

This clonotype was counted many times. The chain is built from TRBV28 and TRBJ1-2; D is unclear. This CDR3 has 12 amino acids. V shed 5 bases and J shed 4 bases, with 8 bases lying between them. CDR1 MDHEN and CDR2 SYDVKM come from the germline V gene. The CDR3 nucleotides are TGTGCCAGCAGTCCCCTGACCTATGGCTACACCTTC. Protein product: CASSPLTYGYTF.

CDR3 in DNA: TGTGCCAGCACGACCATAGCGGGAGGAACCGGGGAGCTGTTTTTT. It translates to CASTTIAGGTGELFF. V and J are TRBV6-5 and TRBJ2-2; 10 nucleotides align to TRBD2. Trimming took 7 bases from V and 5 from J; bases not matched to a gene: 7. Per germline, CDR1 MNHEY and CDR2 SVGAGI. The length of the CDR3 is 15 residues.

In its sample, this clonotype was seen many times. V is TRBV12-3 or TRBV12-4 and J is TRBJ2-5; D gene ambiguous. The CDR3 loop spans 13 amino acids. Trimming took 2 bases from V and 4 from J, leaving 8 bases between them. CDR3 in DNA: TGTGCCAGCAGTTTACTCCTGGGAGAGACCCAGTACTTC. Translating gives CASSLLLGETQYF.

This clonotype was recorded at least ten times. The chain couples TRBV5-6 to TRBJ2-7, with no clear D. Trimming took off 4 bases at V and 0 bases at J, with 8 bases between the two ends. Germline-derived CDR1 and CDR2 are SGHDT and YYEEEE. CDR3 length equals 13 residues. CDR3 DNA sequence: TGTGCCAGCAGCCCACCCAACTCCTACGAGCAGTACTTC. Amino acids: CASSPPNSYEQYF.

The chain links TRBV6-1 to TRBJ2-2; D is possibly TRBD2 (6 bases). Germline CDR1 MNHNS, CDR2 SASEGT. The CDR3 totals 14 residues. The V end was cut by 5 bases, the J end by 6 bases, with 13 bases between. The CDR3 region is CASSLEGAPGELFF. In DNA, the CDR3 is TGTGCCAGCAGTCTGGAGGGAGCCCCCGGGGAGCTGTTTTTT.

Ten or more counts support this clonotype. The chain has TRBV28 and TRBJ1-1, with TRBD1 as a possible D gene (5 bases). The CDR3 runs 13 residues. Germline loops: CDR1 MDHEN, CDR2 SYDVKM. V shed 1 base and J shed 4 bases, with 7 bases lying between them. CDR3 protein: CASSLSRVTEAFF. The CDR3, as DNA: TGTGCCAGCAGTTTATCCAGGGTCACTGAAGCTTTCTTT.

This clonotype was recorded at least ten times. The chain couples TRBV28 to TRBJ2-5, with a possible D match to TRBD2 (5 bases). V was cut by 5 bases and J by 1 base, with 11 bases left in between. From germline, CDR1 is MDHEN and CDR2 SYDVKM. This CDR3 has 14 amino acids. CDR3 DNA sequence: TGTGCCAGCAGTCCCCAAAGCGGCCAAGAGACCCAGTACTTC. This gives the protein CASSPQSGQETQYF.

This clonotype was recorded at least ten times. The gene calls are TRBV2 and TRBJ1-2; 7 bases map to TRBD1. Germline values: CDR1 SNHLY, CDR2 FYNNEI. The CDR3 is 13 amino acids. J was trimmed by 5 bases and V by 6 bases; bases with no gene match: 6. The CDR3 region is CASRRDREYGYTF. For the CDR3, the DNA is TGTGCCAGCAGACGCGACAGGGAGTATGGCTACACCTTC.

This clonotype has a count of ten or more. The rearrangement joins TRBV7-6 to TRBJ2-7; 7 nucleotides match TRBD2. CDR1 and CDR2 from the germline V gene are SGHVS and FNYEAQ. Unmatched junction bases numbered 16, after V lost 5 bases and J lost 6 bases. This CDR3 is 16 amino acids long. In nucleotides, the CDR3 is TGTGCCAGCAGCGTACGATTAGCGGGTCCCGGGAGCGAGCAGTACTTC. Amino acids: CASSVRLAGPGSEQYF. The complete variable domain, with remaining parts taken from reference TRBV7-6 and TRBJ2-7, reads GAGVSQSPRYKVTKRGQDVALRCDPISGHVSLYWYRQALGQGPEFLTYFNYEAQQDKSGLPNDRFSAERPEGSISTLTIQRTEQRDSAMYRCASSVRLAGPGSEQYFGPGTRLTVT.

This clonotype occurred many times. The V call is TRBV2, the J call TRBJ1-4; TRBD1 matches 8 bases. Germline CDR1 and CDR2: SNHLY and FYNNEI. The CDR3 totals 13 residues. V trimming: 7 bases; J trimming: 6 bases; junction bases outside the gene matches: 4. The CDR3 DNA reads TGTGCCAGCACTAAGACAGGGGATGAAAAACTGTTTTTT. It specifies CASTKTGDEKLFF.

The table lists this clonotype with many counts. The chain has TRBV29-1 and TRBJ2-2; a possible D gene is TRBD1 (5 bases). V was clipped by 7 bases and J by 3 bases, with 12 bases between them. The CDR3 length is 13 residues. The germline gives CDR1 SQVTM, CDR2 ANQGSEA. CDR3 DNA sequence: TGCAGCGCCAGCACAGGTTACACCGGGGAGCTGTTTTTT. This translates into CSASTGYTGELFF.